This T cell receptor (beta chain) was obtained from a study of cytomegalovirus exposure and HLA in healthy donors. Some clones are missing from TCRdb's copy, which holds only in-frame ones; the method was immunoSEQ multiplex PCR. This table has approximately 120,000 clones, around 94% appearing once. From germline, CDR1 is MNHEY and CDR2 SMNVEV (reference sequence). With V trimmed by 3 bases and J by 1 base, 8 bases remained unmatched. This CDR3 has 16 residues. Input material: PBMCs. V usage is TRBV27 and J usage is TRBJ2-5; 7 nucleotides line up with TRBD1. The TCR sequence derives from a woman aged 18-29 years in good health and CMV-seronegative. CDR3 sequence: CASSFDYRDSQETQYF. CDR3 in DNA: TGTGCCAGCAGTTTTGACTACCGGGACAGCCAAGAGACCCAGTACTTC.